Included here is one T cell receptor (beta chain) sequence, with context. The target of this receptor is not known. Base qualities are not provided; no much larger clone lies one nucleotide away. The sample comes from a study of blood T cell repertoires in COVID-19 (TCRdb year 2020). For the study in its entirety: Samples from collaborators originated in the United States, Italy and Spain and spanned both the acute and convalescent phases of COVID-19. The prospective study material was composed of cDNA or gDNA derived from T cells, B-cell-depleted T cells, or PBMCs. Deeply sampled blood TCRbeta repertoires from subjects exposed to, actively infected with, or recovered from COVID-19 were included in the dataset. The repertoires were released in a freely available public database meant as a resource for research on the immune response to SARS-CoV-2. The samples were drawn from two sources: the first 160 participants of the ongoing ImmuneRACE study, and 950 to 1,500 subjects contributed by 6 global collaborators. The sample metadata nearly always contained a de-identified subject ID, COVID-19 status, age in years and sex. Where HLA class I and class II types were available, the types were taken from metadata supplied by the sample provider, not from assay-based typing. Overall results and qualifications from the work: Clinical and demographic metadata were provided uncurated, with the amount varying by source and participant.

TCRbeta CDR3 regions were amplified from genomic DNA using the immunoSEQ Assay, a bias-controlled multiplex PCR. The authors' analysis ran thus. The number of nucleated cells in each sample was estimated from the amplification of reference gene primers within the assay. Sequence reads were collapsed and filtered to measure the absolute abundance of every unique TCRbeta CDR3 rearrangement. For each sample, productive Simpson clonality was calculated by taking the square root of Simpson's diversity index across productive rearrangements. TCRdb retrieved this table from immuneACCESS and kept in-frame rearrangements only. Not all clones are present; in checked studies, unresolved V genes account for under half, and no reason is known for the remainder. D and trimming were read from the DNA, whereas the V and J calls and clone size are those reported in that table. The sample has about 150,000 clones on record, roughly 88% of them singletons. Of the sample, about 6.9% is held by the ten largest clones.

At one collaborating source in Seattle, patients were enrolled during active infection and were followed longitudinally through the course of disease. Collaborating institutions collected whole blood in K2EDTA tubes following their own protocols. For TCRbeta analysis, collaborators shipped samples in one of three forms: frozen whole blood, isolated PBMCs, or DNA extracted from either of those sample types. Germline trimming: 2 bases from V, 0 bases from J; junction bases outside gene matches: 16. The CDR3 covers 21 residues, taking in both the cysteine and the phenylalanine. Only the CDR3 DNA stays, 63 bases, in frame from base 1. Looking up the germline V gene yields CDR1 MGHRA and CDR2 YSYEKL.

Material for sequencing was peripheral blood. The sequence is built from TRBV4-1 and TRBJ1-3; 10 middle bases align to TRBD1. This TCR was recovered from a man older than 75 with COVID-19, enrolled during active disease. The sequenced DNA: TGCGCCAGCAGCCAAACCCGACAGGGGGCCCTTCTCCCCTTCTCTGGAAACACCATATATTTT. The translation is CASSQTRQGALLPFSGNTIYF.